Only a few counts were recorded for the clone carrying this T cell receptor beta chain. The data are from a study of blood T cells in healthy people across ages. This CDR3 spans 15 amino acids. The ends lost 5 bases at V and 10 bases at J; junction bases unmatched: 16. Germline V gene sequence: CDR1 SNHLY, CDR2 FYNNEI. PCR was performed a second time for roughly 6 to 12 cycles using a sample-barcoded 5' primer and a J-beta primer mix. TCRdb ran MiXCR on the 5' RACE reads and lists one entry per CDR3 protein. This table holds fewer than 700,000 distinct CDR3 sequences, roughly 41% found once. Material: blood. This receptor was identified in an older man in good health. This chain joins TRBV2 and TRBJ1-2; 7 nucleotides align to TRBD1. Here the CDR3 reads CASSSRRQGSRDYTF. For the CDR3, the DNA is TGTGCCAGCAGTTCACGTCGACAGGGCTCAAGGGACTACACCTTC.